The clone carrying this T cell receptor beta chain appeared many times. Its antigen is unknown. The read ends 3 residues early relative to the CDR3; the germline J gene fills the gap. With V trimmed by 5 bases and J by 4 bases, 6 bases remained unmatched. This CDR3 has 14 amino acids. The germline gives CDR1 SGHTA, CDR2 FQGNSA. This specimen belongs to a study of T cell clonality in common variable immunodeficiency. Study results and caveats: Shared TCRbeta clones were fewer between CVID subjects than controls.

Sequencing was performed with immunoSEQ multiplex PCR; in TCRdb, only in-frame clones are kept and a portion is missing. Singletons are absent from the sample, which has roughly 50,000 clones. Sequencing was performed on peripheral blood mononuclear cells. The TCR was taken from a person aged 18 to 75 in good health. The rearrangement links TRBV7-2 to TRBJ2-3; 7 bases match TRBD2. The CDR3 bases that were read are TGTGCCAGCAGCATCGGACTAGACGCAGATACG. This encodes CASSIGLDADT. In full, the CDR3 is CASSIGLDADTQYF.